This TCR beta chain emerged from a study of blood T cell repertoires in COVID-19. This CDR3 comprises 11 residues. With 4 bases removed from V and 8 bases from J, the gap between germline ends came to 8 bases. Measured with immunoSEQ multiplex PCR; TCRdb has only the in-frame clones, and not every one. Of a few hundred thousand clones detected, around 87% appear once; the ten largest clones hold roughly a tenth. Material for sequencing was peripheral blood. The sequence was obtained from a woman aged 45 to 65 with COVID-19, enrolled during active disease. The chain is built from TRBV12-3 or TRBV12-4 and TRBJ1-2, with D perhaps matching TRBD1 (5 bases). CDR3 in amino acids: CASSSGEGYTF. The CDR3 DNA sequence: TGTGCCAGCAGTTCGGGGGAGGGCTACACCTTC.